These T cell receptor beta chains were read from a single sample in a study of a mutant IDH1 vaccine in newly diagnosed glioma. Sequenced by immunoSEQ multiplex PCR; TCRdb stores in-frame clones only, minus some. The data show 35,000 to 40,000 clones, 84% seen once. The antigens for these receptors are not known. Material: PBMCs, obtained from a glioma patient whose treatment included an IDH1 peptide vaccine. Receptor source: a man aged 40-49 years with glioma. CDR3s include the opening cysteine and the closing phenylalanine or tryptophan. D genes are given only for firm matches. Size is omitted from some rows. Given values are once, few, many or a class for expanded clones.

clone size	D gene	V gene	J gene	CDR3 DNA	CDR3 protein
.	TRBD1	TRBV5-1	TRBJ2-5	TGCGCCAGCAGCTTCGGGACAGGGCGGGAGACCCAGTACTTC	CASSFGTGRETQYF
few	.	TRBV2	TRBJ1-2	TGTGCCAGCAGTGTGGGCGGGAACTATGGCTACACCTTC	CASSVGGNYGYTF
few	.	TRBV11-2	TRBJ2-7	TGTGCCAGCACCCCCATACTAGCTATCGAGCAGTACTTC	CASTPILAIEQYF
.	TRBD2	TRBV7-2	TRBJ2-3	TGTGCCAGCAGCCTGGGAGGGACGGTGACGGTGGATACGCAGTATTTT	CASSLGGTVTVDTQYF
.	.	TRBV7-3	TRBJ2-2	TGTGCCAGCAGCTTACAGGGGAACACCGGGGAGCTGTTTTTT	CASSLQGNTGELFF
.	.	TRBV10-3	TRBJ2-1	TGTGCCATCAGTGACCCCCGCGGGAAGGGCAATGAGCAGTTCTTC	CAISDPRGKGNEQFF
.	.	TRBV15	TRBJ1-5	TGTGCCACCAGCAGGGGACGAGCAGCCAATCAGCCCCAGCATTTT	CATSRGRAANQPQHF
.	TRBD1	TRBV7-9	TRBJ2-5	TGTGCCAGCAGCCCACAGACAGGGCAAGAGACCCAGTACTTC	CASSPQTGQETQYF
.	.	TRBV5-1	TRBJ2-7	TGCGCCAGCAGCTTGCTTCCAGGGACCACCTACGAGCAGTACTTC	CASSLLPGTTYEQYF
.	.	TRBV19	TRBJ1-5	TGTGCCAGTAGAACCGGACAGAATCAGCCCCAGCATTTT	CASRTGQNQPQHF
.	.	TRBV4-1	TRBJ1-1	TGCGCCAGCAGCCGCGACATACTTTGGAACACTGAAGCTTTCTTT	CASSRDILWNTEAFF
.	TRBD1	TRBV4-3	TRBJ1-1	TGCGCCAGCAGCCAAGCACAGGGGATCCCTGAAGCTTTCTTT	CASSQAQGIPEAFF
.	TRBD2	TRBV6-6	TRBJ2-7	TGTGCCAGCAGTTATAGTCGCGGGAGGCTTTCCTACGAGCAGTACTTC	CASSYSRGRLSYEQYF
.	TRBD2	TRBV7-9	TRBJ2-7	TGTGCCAGCAGCTTAGCTAGTATTCTCTTGGGGGAGGGCCTCGACGAGCAGTACTTC	CASSLASILLGEGLDEQYF
.	TRBD2	TRBV6-1	TRBJ2-7	TGTGCCAGCAGTGTTCAGGGGAGCGGGAGGGCCTACGAGCAGTACTTC	CASSVQGSGRAYEQYF
once	.	TRBV27	TRBJ1-1	TGTGCCAGCAGTTTATCAGGGCGAGCTGAAGCTTTCTTT	CASSLSGRAEAFF
.	.	TRBV18	TRBJ2-7	TGTGCCAGCTCACCAGTGCTGGGTCTTCACGAGCAGTACTTC	CASSPVLGLHEQYF
once	TRBD1	TRBV5-4	TRBJ1-2	TGTGCCAGCAGCTTGGGGAACCAGGGGGCTACGGCCGGCTACACCTTC	CASSLGNQGATAGYTF